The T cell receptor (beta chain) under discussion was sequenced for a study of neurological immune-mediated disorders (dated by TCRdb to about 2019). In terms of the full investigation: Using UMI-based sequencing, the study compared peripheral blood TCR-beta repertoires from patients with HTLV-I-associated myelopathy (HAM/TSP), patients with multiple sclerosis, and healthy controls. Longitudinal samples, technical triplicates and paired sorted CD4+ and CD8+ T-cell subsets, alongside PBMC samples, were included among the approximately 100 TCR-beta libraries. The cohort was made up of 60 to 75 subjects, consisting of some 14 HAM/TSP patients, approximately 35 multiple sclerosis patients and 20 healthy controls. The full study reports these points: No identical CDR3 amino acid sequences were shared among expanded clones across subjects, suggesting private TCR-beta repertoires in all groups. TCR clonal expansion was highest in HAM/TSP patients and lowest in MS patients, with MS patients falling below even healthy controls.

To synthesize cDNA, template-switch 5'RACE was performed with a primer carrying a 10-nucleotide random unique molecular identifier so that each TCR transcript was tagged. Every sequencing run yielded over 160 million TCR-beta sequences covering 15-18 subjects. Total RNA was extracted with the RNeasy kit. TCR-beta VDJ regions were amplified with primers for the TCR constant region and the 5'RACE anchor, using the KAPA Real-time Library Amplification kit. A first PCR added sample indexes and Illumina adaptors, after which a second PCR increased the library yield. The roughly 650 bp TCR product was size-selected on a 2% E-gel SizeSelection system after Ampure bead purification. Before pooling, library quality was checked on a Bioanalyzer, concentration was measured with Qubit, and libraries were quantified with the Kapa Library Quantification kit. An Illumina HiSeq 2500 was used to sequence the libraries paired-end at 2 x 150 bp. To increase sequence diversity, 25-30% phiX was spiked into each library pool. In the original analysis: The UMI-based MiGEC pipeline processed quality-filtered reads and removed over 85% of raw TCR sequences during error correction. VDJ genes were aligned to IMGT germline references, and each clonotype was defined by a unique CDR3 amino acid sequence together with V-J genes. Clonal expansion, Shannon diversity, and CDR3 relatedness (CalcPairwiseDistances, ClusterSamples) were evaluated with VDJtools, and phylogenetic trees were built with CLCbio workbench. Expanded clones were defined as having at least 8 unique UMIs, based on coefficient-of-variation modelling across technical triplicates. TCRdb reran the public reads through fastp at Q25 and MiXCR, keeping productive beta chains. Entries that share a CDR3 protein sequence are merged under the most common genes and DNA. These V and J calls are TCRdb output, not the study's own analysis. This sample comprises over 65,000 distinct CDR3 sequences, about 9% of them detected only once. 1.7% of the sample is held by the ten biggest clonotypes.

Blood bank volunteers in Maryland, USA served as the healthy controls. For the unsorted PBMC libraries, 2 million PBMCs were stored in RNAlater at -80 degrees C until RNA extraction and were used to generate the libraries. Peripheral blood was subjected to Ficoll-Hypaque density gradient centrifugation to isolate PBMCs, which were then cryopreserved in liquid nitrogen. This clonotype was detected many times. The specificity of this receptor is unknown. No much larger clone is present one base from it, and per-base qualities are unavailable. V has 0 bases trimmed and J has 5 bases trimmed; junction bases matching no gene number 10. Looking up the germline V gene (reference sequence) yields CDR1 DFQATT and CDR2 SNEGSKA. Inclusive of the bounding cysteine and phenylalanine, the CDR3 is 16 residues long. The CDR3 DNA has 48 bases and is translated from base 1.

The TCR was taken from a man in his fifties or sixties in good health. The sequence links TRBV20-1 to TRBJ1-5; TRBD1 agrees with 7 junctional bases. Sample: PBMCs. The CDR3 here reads CSARDLDRATDQPQHF. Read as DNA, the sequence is TGCAGTGCTAGAGATCTCGACAGGGCGACTGATCAGCCCCAGCATTTT.